The rows below give T cell receptor beta chains drawn from one sample of a study of long-term antiretroviral therapy in people with HIV. Sequenced by immunoSEQ multiplex PCR; TCRdb stores in-frame clones only, minus some. The sample includes approximately 27,000 clones, 90% of them seen just once. This specimen consisted of unsorted PBMCs, obtained about 5.5 years after starting antiretroviral therapy. Receptors originate from a woman in her forties with HIV. The CDR3 runs from the conserved cysteine through the conserved F or W. The D gene is left open where the match is weak. Clone sizes are given selectively: once, few, many, or a class where the clone is expanded.

size: -; J: TRBJ2-3; length: 13; V: TRBV2; D: -; CDR3: CASTQIATDTQYF; DNA: TGTGCCAGCACCCAGATCGCCACAGATACGCAGTATTTT
size: -; J: TRBJ1-2; length: 12; V: TRBV11-3; D: -; CDR3: CASSWDVYGYTF; DNA: TGTGCCAGCAGCTGGGACGTCTATGGCTACACCTTC
size: -; J: TRBJ2-2; length: 11; V: TRBV7-6; D: -; CDR3: CASSLESELFF; DNA: TGTGCCAGCAGCTTAGAGTCGGAGCTGTTTTTT
size: -; J: TRBJ1-1; length: 15; V: TRBV9; D: -; CDR3: CASSSDRQGGAEAFF; DNA: TGTGCCAGCAGTTCGGACCGTCAAGGGGGTGCTGAAGCTTTCTTT
size: -; J: TRBJ2-1; length: 14; V: TRBV5-6; D: TRBD1; CDR3: CASRETNRGDEQFF; DNA: TGTGCCAGCAGGGAGACGAACAGGGGGGATGAGCAGTTCTTC
size: -; J: TRBJ2-3; length: 16; V: TRBV5-1; D: TRBD2; CDR3: CASSLGGTSGADTQYF; DNA: TGCGCCAGCAGCTTGGGGGGGACTAGCGGGGCAGATACGCAGTATTTT
size: -; J: TRBJ1-1; length: 13; V: TRBV29-1; D: TRBD1; CDR3: CSVGQGKNTEAFF; DNA: TGCAGCGTAGGACAGGGGAAGAACACTGAAGCTTTCTTT
size: -; J: TRBJ1-5; length: 13; V: TRBV27; D: -; CDR3: CASRDKDNQPQHF; DNA: TGTGCCAGCAGGGATAAGGACAATCAGCCCCAGCATTTT
size: -; J: TRBJ2-2; length: 12; V: TRBV7-2; D: -; CDR3: CASSPRTGELFF; DNA: TGTGCCAGCAGCCCCCGGACCGGGGAGCTGTTTTTT
size: -; J: TRBJ2-1; length: 17; V: TRBV7-6; D: -; CDR3: CASSLDYPGTRANEQFF; DNA: TGTGCCAGCAGCTTAGATTACCCCGGGACCAGGGCGAATGAGCAGTTCTTC
size: -; J: TRBJ2-7; length: 12; V: TRBV29-1; D: TRBD1; CDR3: CSASDRGREQYF; DNA: TGCAGCGCCTCGGACAGGGGGCGGGAGCAGTACTTC
size: -; J: TRBJ2-3; length: 16; V: TRBV6-6; D: -; CDR3: CASRDPGLTSTDTQYF; DNA: TGTGCCAGCAGAGATCCAGGGTTGACTAGCACAGATACGCAGTATTTT
size: -; J: TRBJ1-1; length: 15; V: TRBV4-2; D: -; CDR3: CASSQDYGPGSEAFF; DNA: TGTGCCAGCAGCCAAGATTACGGGCCGGGCAGTGAAGCTTTCTTT
size: -; J: TRBJ2-5; length: 13; V: TRBV5-1; D: -; CDR3: CASSPDGQGTQYF; DNA: TGCGCCAGCAGCCCCGACGGCCAGGGGACCCAGTACTTC
size: -; J: TRBJ2-2; length: 15; V: TRBV5-1; D: -; CDR3: CASTPLGGNTGELFF; DNA: TGCGCCAGCACCCCATTGGGGGGGAACACCGGGGAGCTGTTTTTT
size: -; J: TRBJ2-7; length: 17; V: TRBV11-2; D: -; CDR3: CASSFQSTGPGPYEQYF; DNA: TGTGCCAGCAGCTTCCAATCGACGGGCCCAGGGCCCTACGAGCAGTACTTC
size: -; J: TRBJ2-3; length: 15; V: TRBV11-2; D: -; CDR3: CASSLGLVSTDTQYF; DNA: TGTGCCAGCAGCCTTGGGTTAGTTTCCACAGATACGCAGTATTTT
size: -; J: TRBJ2-2; length: 12; V: TRBV5-4; D: -; CDR3: CASSLDTGELFF; DNA: TGTGCCAGCAGCCTTGACACCGGGGAGCTGTTTTTT
size: -; J: TRBJ1-4; length: 13; V: TRBV30; D: TRBD1; CDR3: CAWDRGFNEKLFF; DNA: TGTGCCTGGGACAGGGGCTTCAATGAAAAACTGTTTTTT
size: once; J: TRBJ1-1; length: 13; V: TRBV19; D: -; CDR3: CASSLGYGTEAFF; DNA: TGTGCCAGTAGTCTGGGGTATGGCACTGAAGCTTTCTTT
size: -; J: TRBJ1-2; length: 13; V: TRBV30; D: TRBD1; CDR3: CAQGKTGFYGYTF; DNA: TGTGCCCAGGGAAAGACAGGGTTCTATGGCTACACCTTC
size: -; J: TRBJ2-7; length: 15; V: TRBV19; D: TRBD2; CDR3: CASSTRLAGGYEQYF; DNA: TGTGCCAGTAGTACGCGACTAGCGGGGGGCTACGAGCAGTACTTC